This TCR beta chain was observed in a study of cytomegalovirus exposure and HLA in healthy donors. Germline CDR1 LGHNA, CDR2 YSLEER. This CDR3 is 16 amino acids long. Trimming cost V 0 bases and J 7 bases, with 15 bases left between them. Amplification used 60 Vbeta primers and 13 Jbeta primers. The repertoire was sequenced with immunoSEQ multiplex PCR; TCRdb's copy has only in-frame clones and lacks some. The table records 95,000 to 150,000 clones, about three quarters of them present only once. As to this clone: What it binds is unknown.

General study points: The productive fraction for most TCR beta V segments was about 87% or about 30% in an earlier analysis.

The sample was PBMCs. This TCR came from a woman aged 40-49 years in good health and CMV-seropositive. The chain couples TRBV4-3 to TRBJ1-4, with D maybe TRBD1 (5 bases). The DNA for the CDR3 is TGCGCCAGCAGCCAAGATATCGGGACGGAGGGTGAAAAACTGTTTTTT. Translation gives CASSQDIGTEGEKLFF.